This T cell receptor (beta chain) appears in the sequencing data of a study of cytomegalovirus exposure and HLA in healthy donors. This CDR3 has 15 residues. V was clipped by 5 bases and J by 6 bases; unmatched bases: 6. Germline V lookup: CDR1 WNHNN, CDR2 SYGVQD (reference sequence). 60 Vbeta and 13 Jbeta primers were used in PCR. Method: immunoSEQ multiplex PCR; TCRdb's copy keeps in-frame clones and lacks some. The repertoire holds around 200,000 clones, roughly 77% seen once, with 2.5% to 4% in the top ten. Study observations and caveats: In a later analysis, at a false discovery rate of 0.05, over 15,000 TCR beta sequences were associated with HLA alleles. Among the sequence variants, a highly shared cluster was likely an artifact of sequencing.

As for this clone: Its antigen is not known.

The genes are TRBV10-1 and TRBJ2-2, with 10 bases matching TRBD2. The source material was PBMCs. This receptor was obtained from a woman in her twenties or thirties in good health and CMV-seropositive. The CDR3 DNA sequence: TGCGCCAGCAGTTTTAGCGGGGGGATGGCCGGGGAGCTGTTTTTT. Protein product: CASSFSGGMAGELFF.